This TCR beta chain was recovered during a study of shared clonotypes between healthy human individuals. Assay execution proceeded at the deep level. Clones were read by immunoSEQ multiplex PCR, and TCRdb kept only the in-frame ones, dropping some. The sample yields about 990,000 clones, around 78% seen once. Looked up from germline, CDR1 is MGHRA and CDR2 is YSYEKL. Trimming took 3 bases from V and 4 from J; bases not matched to a gene: 16. This CDR3 has 18 amino acids. This clone was seen just once. The rearrangement joins TRBV4-1 to TRBJ1-1; 8 bases align to TRBD1. The source is a man younger than 35 in good health. Some clones in this sample may be carry-over from other donors' samples. The specimen was memory CD4+ T cells from PBMCs. The subset was: CD45RA-negative fraction. CDR3 residues: CASSQRTSAGGAGTEAFF. DNA for the CDR3: TGCGCCAGCAGCCAGAGAACGAGTGCAGGGGGCGCCGGCACTGAAGCTTTCTTT.